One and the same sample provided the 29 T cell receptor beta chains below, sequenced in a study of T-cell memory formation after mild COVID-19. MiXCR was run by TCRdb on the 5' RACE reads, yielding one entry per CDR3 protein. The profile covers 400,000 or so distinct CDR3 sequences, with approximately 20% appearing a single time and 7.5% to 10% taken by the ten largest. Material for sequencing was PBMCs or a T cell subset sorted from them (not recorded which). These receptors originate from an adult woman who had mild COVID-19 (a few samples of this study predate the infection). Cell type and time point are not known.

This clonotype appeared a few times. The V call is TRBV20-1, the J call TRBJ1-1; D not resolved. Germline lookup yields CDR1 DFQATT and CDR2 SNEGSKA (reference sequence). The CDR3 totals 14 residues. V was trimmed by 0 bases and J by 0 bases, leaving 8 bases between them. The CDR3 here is CSARDMEMNTEAFF. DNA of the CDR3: TGCAGTGCTAGAGATATGGAGATGAACACTGAAGCTTTCTTT.

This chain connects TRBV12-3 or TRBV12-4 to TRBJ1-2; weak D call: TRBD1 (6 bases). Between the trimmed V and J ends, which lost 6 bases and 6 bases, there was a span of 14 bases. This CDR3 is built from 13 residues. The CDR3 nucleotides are TGTGCCAGCAGCTACGACAGGTTCCATGGCTACACCTTC. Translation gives CASSYDRFHGYTF.

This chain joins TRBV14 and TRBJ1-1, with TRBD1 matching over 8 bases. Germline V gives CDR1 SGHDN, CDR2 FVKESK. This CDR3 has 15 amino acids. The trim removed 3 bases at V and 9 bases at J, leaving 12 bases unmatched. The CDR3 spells CASSQLGQGFGKAFF. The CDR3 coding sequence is TGTGCCAGCAGCCAGCTCGGACAGGGCTTCGGTAAAGCTTTCTTT.

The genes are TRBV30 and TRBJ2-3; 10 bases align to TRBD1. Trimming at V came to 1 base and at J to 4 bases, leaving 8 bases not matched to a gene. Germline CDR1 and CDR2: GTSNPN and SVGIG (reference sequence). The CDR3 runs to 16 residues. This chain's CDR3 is CAWSAWDRGRPDTQYF. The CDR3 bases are TGTGCCTGGAGTGCCTGGGACAGGGGAAGGCCAGATACGCAGTATTTT.

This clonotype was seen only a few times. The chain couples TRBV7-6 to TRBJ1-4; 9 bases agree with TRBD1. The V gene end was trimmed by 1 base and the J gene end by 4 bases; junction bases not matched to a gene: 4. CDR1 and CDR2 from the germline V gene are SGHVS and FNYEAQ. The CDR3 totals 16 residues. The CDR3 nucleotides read TGTGCCAGCAGCTTAGGGGGACAGGGCAATAATGAAAAACTGTTTTTT. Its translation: CASSLGGQGNNEKLFF.

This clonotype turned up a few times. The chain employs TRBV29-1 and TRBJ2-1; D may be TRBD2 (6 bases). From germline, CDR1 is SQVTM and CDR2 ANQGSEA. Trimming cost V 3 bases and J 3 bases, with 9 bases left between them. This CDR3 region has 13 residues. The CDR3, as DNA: TGCAGCGTTGACCGGGAGCTCTACAATGAGCAGTTCTTC. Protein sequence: CSVDRELYNEQFF.

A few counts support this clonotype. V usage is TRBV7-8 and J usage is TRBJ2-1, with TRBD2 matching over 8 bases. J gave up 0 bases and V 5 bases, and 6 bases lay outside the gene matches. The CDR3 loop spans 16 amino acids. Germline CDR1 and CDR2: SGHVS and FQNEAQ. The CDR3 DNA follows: TGTGCCAGCAGCCCGGTAGCGGGAAGCTCCTACAATGAGCAGTTCTTC. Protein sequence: CASSPVAGSSYNEQFF.

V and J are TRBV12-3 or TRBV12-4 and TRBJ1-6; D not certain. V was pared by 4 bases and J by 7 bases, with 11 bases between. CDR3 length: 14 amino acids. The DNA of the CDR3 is TGTGCCAGCAGTTCCCGCGCAGAAAATTCACCCCTCCACTTT. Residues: CASSSRAENSPLHF.

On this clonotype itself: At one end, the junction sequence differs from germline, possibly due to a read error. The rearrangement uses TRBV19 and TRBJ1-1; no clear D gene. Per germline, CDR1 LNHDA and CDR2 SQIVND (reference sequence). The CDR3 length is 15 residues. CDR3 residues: CASSPSRAMNTEASF. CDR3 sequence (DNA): TGTGCCAGTAGCCCTTCGAGGGCCATGAACACTGAAGCTTCCTTT.

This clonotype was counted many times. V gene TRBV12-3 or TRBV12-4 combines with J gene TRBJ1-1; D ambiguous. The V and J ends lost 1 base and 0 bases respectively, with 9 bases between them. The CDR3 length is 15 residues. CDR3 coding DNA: TGTGCCAGCAGTTTAGAAGGCAGAATGAACACTGAAGCTTTCTTT. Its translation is CASSLEGRMNTEAFF.

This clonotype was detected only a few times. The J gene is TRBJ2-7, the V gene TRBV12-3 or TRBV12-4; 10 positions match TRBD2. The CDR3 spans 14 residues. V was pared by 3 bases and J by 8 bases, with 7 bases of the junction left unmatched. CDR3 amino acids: CASSLGLAGDQQYF. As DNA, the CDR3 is TGTGCCAGCAGTTTGGGTCTAGCGGGGGACCAGCAGTACTTC.

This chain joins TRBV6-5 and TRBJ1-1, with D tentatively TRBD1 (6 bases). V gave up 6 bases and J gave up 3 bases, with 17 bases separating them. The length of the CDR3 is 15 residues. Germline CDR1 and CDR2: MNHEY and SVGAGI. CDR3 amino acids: CASSPLMEGDTEAFF. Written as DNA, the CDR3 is TGTGCCAGCAGCCCCCTAATGGAGGGGGACACTGAAGCTTTCTTT.

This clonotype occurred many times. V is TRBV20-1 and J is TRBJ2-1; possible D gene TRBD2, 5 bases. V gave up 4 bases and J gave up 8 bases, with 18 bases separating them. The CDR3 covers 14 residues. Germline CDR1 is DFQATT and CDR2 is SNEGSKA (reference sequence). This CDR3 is CSAIEGVRRHEQFF. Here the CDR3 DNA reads TGCAGTGCTATTGAGGGAGTCAGGCGCCATGAGCAGTTCTTC.

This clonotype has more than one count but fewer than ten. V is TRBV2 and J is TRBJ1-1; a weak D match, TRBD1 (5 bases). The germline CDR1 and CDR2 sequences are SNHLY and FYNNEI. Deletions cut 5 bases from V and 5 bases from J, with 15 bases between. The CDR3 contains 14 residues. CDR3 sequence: CASSPPPGGTEAFF. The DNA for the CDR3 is TGTGCCAGCAGTCCGCCCCCTGGGGGGACTGAAGCTTTCTTT.

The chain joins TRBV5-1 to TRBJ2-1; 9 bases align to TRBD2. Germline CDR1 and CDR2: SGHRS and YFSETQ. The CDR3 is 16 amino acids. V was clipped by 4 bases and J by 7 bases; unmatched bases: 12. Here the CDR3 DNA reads TGCGCCAGCAGCATTGCCGGGACTAGCAGGACTAATGAGCAGTTCTTC. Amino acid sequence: CASSIAGTSRTNEQFF.

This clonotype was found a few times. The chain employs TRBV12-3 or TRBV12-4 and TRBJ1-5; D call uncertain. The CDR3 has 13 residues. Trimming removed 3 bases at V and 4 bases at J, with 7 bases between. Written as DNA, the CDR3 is TGTGCCAGCAGTTTCTTACTAAATCAGCCCCAGCATTTT. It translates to CASSFLLNQPQHF.

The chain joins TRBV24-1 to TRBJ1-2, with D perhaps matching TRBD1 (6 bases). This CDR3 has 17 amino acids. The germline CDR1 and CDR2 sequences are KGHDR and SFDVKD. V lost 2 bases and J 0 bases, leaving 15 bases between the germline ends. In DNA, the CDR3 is TGTGCCACCAGTGATTCCTCAACGGCAGGGGCTAACTATGGCTACACCTTC. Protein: CATSDSSTAGANYGYTF.

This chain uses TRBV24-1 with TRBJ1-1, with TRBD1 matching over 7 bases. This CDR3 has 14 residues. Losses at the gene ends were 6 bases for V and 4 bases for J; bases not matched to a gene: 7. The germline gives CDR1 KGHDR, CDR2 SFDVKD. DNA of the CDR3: TGTGCCACCAGTCAGGGGGGTTCGGCCACTGAAGCTTTCTTT. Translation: CATSQGGSATEAFF.

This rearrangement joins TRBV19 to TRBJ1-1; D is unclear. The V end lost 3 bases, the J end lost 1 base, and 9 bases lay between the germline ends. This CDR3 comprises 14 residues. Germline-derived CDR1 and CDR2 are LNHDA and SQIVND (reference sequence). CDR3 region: CASSIQGKNTEAFF. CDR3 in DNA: TGTGCCAGTAGTATTCAAGGGAAGAACACTGAAGCTTTCTTT.

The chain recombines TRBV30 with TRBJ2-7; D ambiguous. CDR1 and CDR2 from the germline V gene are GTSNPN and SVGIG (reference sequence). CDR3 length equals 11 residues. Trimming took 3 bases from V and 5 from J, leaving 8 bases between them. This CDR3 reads CAWRVGHEQYF. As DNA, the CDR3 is TGTGCCTGGAGGGTTGGCCACGAGCAGTACTTC.

The DNA for the CDR3 is TGTGCCAGCAGCCCAGAGGGGACCAAAAACATTCAGTACTTC. This translates into CASSPEGTKNIQYF. The rearrangement links TRBV12-3 or TRBV12-4 to TRBJ2-4; tentatively, D is TRBD1 or TRBD2 (5 bases each). The length of the CDR3 is 14 residues. V was cut by 6 bases and J by 2 bases, with 11 bases left in between.

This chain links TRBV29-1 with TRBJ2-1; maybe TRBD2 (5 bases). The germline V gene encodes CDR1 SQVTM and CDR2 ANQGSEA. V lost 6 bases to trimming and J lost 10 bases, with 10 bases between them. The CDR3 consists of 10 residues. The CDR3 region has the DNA TGCAGCGTCTATGGCGGGGAGCAGTTCTTC. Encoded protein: CSVYGGEQFF.

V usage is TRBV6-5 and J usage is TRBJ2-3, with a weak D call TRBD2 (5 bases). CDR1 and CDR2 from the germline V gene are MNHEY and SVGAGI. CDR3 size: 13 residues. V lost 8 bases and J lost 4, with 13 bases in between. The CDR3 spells CASDGIAADTQYF. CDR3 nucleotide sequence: TGTGCCAGCGACGGGATCGCCGCAGATACGCAGTATTTT.

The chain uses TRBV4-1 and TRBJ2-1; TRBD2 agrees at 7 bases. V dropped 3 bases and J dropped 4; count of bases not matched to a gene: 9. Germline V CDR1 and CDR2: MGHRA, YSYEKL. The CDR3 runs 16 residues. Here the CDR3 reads CASSQDPGLRYNEQFF. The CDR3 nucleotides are TGCGCCAGCAGCCAGGATCCGGGACTAAGATACAATGAGCAGTTCTTC.

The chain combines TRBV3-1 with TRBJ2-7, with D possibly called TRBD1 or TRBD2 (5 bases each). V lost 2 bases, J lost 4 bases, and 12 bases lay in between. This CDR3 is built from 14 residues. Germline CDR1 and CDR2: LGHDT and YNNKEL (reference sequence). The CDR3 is CASSQKGPGYEQYF. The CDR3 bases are TGTGCCAGCAGCCAAAAGGGACCGGGGTACGAGCAGTACTTC.

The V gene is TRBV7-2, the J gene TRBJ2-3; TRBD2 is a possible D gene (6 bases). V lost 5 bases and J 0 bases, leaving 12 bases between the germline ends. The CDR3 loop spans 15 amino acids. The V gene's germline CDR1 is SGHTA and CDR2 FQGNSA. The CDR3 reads CASSRDSPSTDTQYF. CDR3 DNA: TGTGCCAGCAGCCGGGACTCCCCTAGCACAGATACGCAGTATTTT.

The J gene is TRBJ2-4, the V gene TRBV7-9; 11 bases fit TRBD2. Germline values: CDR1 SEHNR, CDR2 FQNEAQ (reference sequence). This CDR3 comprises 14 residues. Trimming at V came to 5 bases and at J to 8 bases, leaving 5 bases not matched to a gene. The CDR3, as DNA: TGTGCCAGCAGCCTTACTAGCGGGGGTGACATTCAGTACTTC. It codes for CASSLTSGGDIQYF.

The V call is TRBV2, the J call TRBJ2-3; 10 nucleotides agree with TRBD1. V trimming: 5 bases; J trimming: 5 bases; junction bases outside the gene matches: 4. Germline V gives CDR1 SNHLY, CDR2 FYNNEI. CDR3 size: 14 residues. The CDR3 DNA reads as TGTGCCAGCAGTTTGGACAGGGGGATAGATACGCAGTATTTT. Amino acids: CASSLDRGIDTQYF.

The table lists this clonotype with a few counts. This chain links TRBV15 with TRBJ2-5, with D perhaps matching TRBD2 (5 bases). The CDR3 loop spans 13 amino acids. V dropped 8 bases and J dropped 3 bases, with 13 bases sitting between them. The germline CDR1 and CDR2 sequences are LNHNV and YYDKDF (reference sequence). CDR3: CATQIVGEETQYF. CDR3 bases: TGTGCCACCCAGATAGTGGGAGAAGAGACCCAGTACTTC.